This T cell receptor (beta chain) was sequenced in a study of blood T cell repertoires in COVID-19. Overall study context: There were acute and convalescent COVID-19 samples, and they came from the United States, Italy and Spain. Sources were T cells, B-cell-depleted T cells, or PBMCs; the material itself was cDNA or gDNA.

Original processing notes: The assay estimated nucleated cells by amplifying reference gene primers. Sequenced by immunoSEQ multiplex PCR; TCRdb stores in-frame clones only, minus some. Clonal size and the V and J genes are those of that table, whereas D and trimming came from the DNA. The data hold some 240,000 clones, with about 78% observed a single time. The TCR sequence derives from a woman aged 70-85 years with acute or convalescent COVID-19. The material sequenced was peripheral blood.

This chain's CDR3 is CASRRWEGRATEAFF. The CDR3 bases are TGCGCCAGCAGACGATGGGAAGGGCGGGCGACTGAAGCTTTCTTT. The rearrangement joins TRBV5-1 to TRBJ1-1; the D is unclear. V lost 5 bases, J lost 5 bases, and 19 bases lay in between. There are 15 residues in the CDR3. CDR1 and CDR2 (germline): SGHRS, YFSETQ. The entire variable domain, with the rest obtained from reference TRBV5-1 and TRBJ1-1, is as follows: KAGVTQTPRYLIKTRGQQVTLSCSPISGHRSVSWYQQTPGQGLQFLFEYFSETQRNKGNFPGRFSGRQFSNSRSEMNVSTLELGDSALYLCASRRWEGRATEAFFGQGTRLTVV.